Sequencing of this T cell receptor (beta chain) was carried out in a study of blood T cell repertoires in COVID-19. Sequenced by immunoSEQ multiplex PCR; TCRdb stores in-frame clones only, minus some. This repertoire shows 110,000 or so clones, about four fifths found once; its top ten account for 8.1%. The J segment lost 4 bases and the V segment lost 3 bases, leaving 11 bases of the junction unmatched. Germline CDR1 KGHSH, CDR2 LQKENI. This CDR3 is 17 amino acids long. What was sequenced was peripheral blood. This TCR derives from a woman aged 40 to 55 with acute or convalescent COVID-19. The J gene is TRBJ2-3, the V gene TRBV18, with 9 positions matching TRBD2. CDR3 sequence reads: CASSPQRQTSGPDTQYF. CDR3 bases: TGTGCCAGCTCACCGCAGCGACAGACTAGCGGACCAGATACGCAGTATTTT.